Each of the 26 T cell receptor beta chains below was sequenced from the same sample in a study of cytomegalovirus exposure and HLA in healthy donors. Researchers ran the PCR with 60 Vbeta and 13 Jbeta primers. The table came from immunoSEQ multiplex PCR; TCRdb's copy has only in-frame clones and leaves some out. The data contain 150,000 to 200,000 clones, around 84% of them seen just once; the ten biggest clones take up approximately 8%. The sequencing sample was made of PBMCs. These receptor sequences come from a male donor in good health and CMV-seropositive.

The rearrangement joins TRBV5-8 to TRBJ1-5; D is ambiguous. Germline V gene data show CDR1 as SGHTS and CDR2 as YDEGEE. Trimming took 1 base from V and 5 from J, leaving 4 bases between them. The CDR3 extends over 12 amino acids. The CDR3 region is CASSLSHQPQHF. The CDR3 DNA reads TGTGCCAGCAGCTTGAGCCATCAGCCCCAGCATTTT.

On this clone itself: One end of the junction fails to match germline, which may point to a read error. The chain uses TRBV5-1 and TRBJ1-1, with 7 bases lining up with TRBD1. Per germline, CDR1 SGHRS and CDR2 YFSETQ. CDR3 length: 15 residues. Written as DNA, the CDR3 is TGCGCCAGCAGCTGGGGTGGGACAGCGAACACAGAAGCTTTCTTT. This sequence encodes CASSWGGTANTEAFF.

The gene calls are TRBV6-1 and TRBJ2-3; D possibly corresponds to TRBD2 (6 bases). The V and J ends lost 5 bases and 6 bases respectively, with 18 bases between them. The CDR3 covers 15 residues. Germline V lookup: CDR1 MNHNS, CDR2 SASEGT. CDR3: CASSFQDGAGDTQYF. The CDR3 region has the DNA TGTGCCAGCAGTTTCCAGGACGGCGCGGGGGATACGCAGTATTTT.

The chain joins TRBV7-9 to TRBJ1-1, with TRBD1 matching over 7 bases. The CDR3 length is 17 residues. Looked up from germline, CDR1 is SEHNR and CDR2 is FQNEAQ (reference sequence). Trimming cost V 2 bases and J 3 bases; bases outside gene matches: 12. The CDR3 coding sequence is TGTGCCAGCAGCTTAACGGGACAGAGATTGGGCGACACTGAAGCTTTCTTT. Translated: CASSLTGQRLGDTEAFF.

In its sample, this clone was seen once. This chain links TRBV6-5 with TRBJ1-2, with 10 nucleotides matching TRBD1. V lost 2 bases to trimming and J lost 4 bases; unmatched junction nucleotides: 1. Per the germline V gene, CDR1 is MNHEY and CDR2 is SVGAGI. The length of the CDR3 is 14 residues. The CDR3 DNA is TGTGCCAGCAGTTACAGGGACAGGGGCTATGGCTACACCTTC. It codes for CASSYRDRGYGYTF.

The chain links TRBV20-1 to TRBJ2-2; D is unresolved. The V gene's germline CDR1 is DFQATT and CDR2 SNEGSKA (reference sequence). V dropped 6 bases and J dropped 7 bases, with 9 bases sitting between them. CDR3 size: 11 residues. CDR3 DNA: TGCAGTGCGGGTAGGAGCGGGGAGCTGTTTTTT. It is translated as CSAGRSGELFF.

The rearrangement joins TRBV28 to TRBJ2-3, with TRBD2 matching over 7 bases. V gave up 6 bases and J gave up 4 bases; unmatched junction bases: 16. Germline V gene data show CDR1 as MDHEN and CDR2 as SYDVKM. The CDR3 spans 17 residues. CDR3 bases: TGTGCCAGCAGACCCGGCGTCGTGCGGGAGAGGTCAGATACGCAGTATTTT. Protein: CASRPGVVRERSDTQYF.

The rearrangement links TRBV10-3 to TRBJ2-5; TRBD2 matches at 7 bases. Germline lookup yields CDR1 ENHRY and CDR2 SYGVKD. Trimming took 0 bases from V and 5 from J; bases not matched to a gene: 6. The length of the CDR3 is 15 residues. CDR3 amino acids: CAISESLGEGETQYF. The CDR3 region has the DNA TGTGCCATCAGTGAGTCGCTTGGGGAGGGGGAGACCCAGTACTTC.

As regards this clone: The germline gene is not matched at one end of the junction; a read error may be the cause. The chain uses TRBV15 and TRBJ2-4; TRBD1 matches 9 bases. Germline lookup yields CDR1 LNHNV and CDR2 YYDKDF (reference sequence). The CDR3 extends over 18 amino acids. The CDR3 is CATSREGTGMGKRNSQYF. Here the CDR3 DNA reads TGTGCCACCAGCAGAGAGGGGACAGGGATGGGGAAACGGAACAGTCAGTACTTC.

The chain carries TRBV10-3 and TRBJ2-5; TRBD1 agrees at 10 bases. This CDR3 comprises 13 residues. The germline CDR1 and CDR2 sequences are ENHRY and SYGVKD. J lost 4 bases, V lost 10 bases, and 6 bases had no gene match. CDR3 region: CATTGGAGETQYF. CDR3 sequence (DNA): TGTGCCACGACAGGGGGCGCAGGAGAGACCCAGTACTTC.

V gene TRBV6-6 combines with J gene TRBJ1-1; D is perhaps TRBD1 (6 bases). V was clipped by 6 bases and J by 4 bases, with 15 bases between them. Germline V gives CDR1 MNHNY, CDR2 SVGAGI (reference sequence). The CDR3 loop spans 14 amino acids. CDR3 residues: CASSHREGGTEAFF. The CDR3 nucleotides read TGTGCCAGCAGCCACAGGGAGGGTGGCACTGAAGCTTTCTTT.

This chain joins TRBV4-3 and TRBJ2-7; unclear D gene. Germline V gene sequence: CDR1 LGHNA, CDR2 YSLEER. CDR3 length equals 15 residues. Trimming took 2 bases from V and 5 from J, leaving 16 bases between them. The CDR3 nucleotides read TGCGCCAGCAGCCAAATTAGCCGCCGTGAGCACGAGCAGTACTTC. Amino acids: CASSQISRREHEQYF.

V is TRBV9 and J is TRBJ2-5; 8 bases are a match to TRBD2. Unmatched junction bases numbered 10, after V lost 4 bases and J lost 5 bases. There are 15 residues in the CDR3. CDR1 SGDLS and CDR2 YYNGEE come from the germline V gene. The CDR3 region is CASSMSGSEGETQYF. For the CDR3, the DNA is TGTGCCAGCAGCATGAGCGGGAGTGAGGGTGAGACCCAGTACTTC.

The V call is TRBV2, the J call TRBJ1-5; D perhaps matches TRBD1 (6 bases). The CDR3 has 12 residues. Trimming took 11 bases from V and 6 from J, leaving 14 bases between them. Per germline, CDR1 SNHLY and CDR2 FYNNEI. CDR3 bases: TGTGCCTTGGGGGCGGGGGCTCAGCCCCAGCATTTT. This sequence encodes CALGAGAQPQHF.

The chain joins TRBV6-5 to TRBJ1-3; perhaps TRBD1 as D (6 bases). Trimming cost V 5 bases and J 3 bases, with 14 bases left between them. CDR1 and CDR2 from the germline V gene are MNHEY and SVGAGI. The length of the CDR3 is 15 residues. The CDR3 protein is CASSPSDSDGNTIYF. As DNA, the CDR3 is TGTGCCAGCAGTCCCTCGGACAGCGATGGAAACACCATATATTTT.

This clone has a handful of counts. V usage is TRBV7-2 and J usage is TRBJ1-2, with 7 bases that match TRBD1. In germline, CDR1 is SGHTA, CDR2 FQGNSA. The CDR3 totals 13 residues. The V and J ends lost 5 bases and 5 bases, in that order; junction bases with no gene match: 5. In DNA form, the CDR3 reads TGTGCCAGCAGCCCGACAGGGATGTATGGCTACACCTTC. Translating gives CASSPTGMYGYTF.

This rearrangement joins TRBV7-2 to TRBJ2-5; TRBD2 matches at 8 bases. The J call may be incorrect, as the DNA end agrees better with TRBJ2-7. Germline CDR1 SGHTA, CDR2 FQGNSA. The CDR3 extends over 18 amino acids. The CDR3 sequence is CASSERSSPAGVSYEQYF. The CDR3 nucleotides are TGTGCCAGCAGCGAACGGAGTAGCCCAGCGGGAGTATCCTACGAGCAGTACTTC.

The chain couples TRBV7-8 to TRBJ1-1; D call uncertain. Germline CDR1 and CDR2: SGHVS and FQNEAQ. Trimming left V 6 bases short and J 4 bases short, with 12 bases between. This CDR3 is built from 13 residues. CDR3 coding DNA: TGTGCCAGCAGTCACCCGGGGTCCACTGAAGCTTTCTTT. Its protein is CASSHPGSTEAFF.

The chain's CDR3 is CASSEGGPHSPLHF. The CDR3 DNA sequence: TGCGCCAGCAGTGAAGGTGGGCCCCATTCACCCCTCCACTTT. The J gene is TRBJ1-6, the V gene TRBV10-1; D gene unclear. This CDR3 comprises 14 residues. Germline values: CDR1 WNHNN, CDR2 SYGVQD (reference sequence). V was trimmed by 3 bases and J by 8 bases, leaving 11 bases between them.

J is TRBJ2-7 and V is TRBV11-2; maybe TRBD2 (6 bases). Trimming pared 5 bases from V and 4 bases from J, leaving 18 bases between. Germline CDR1 and CDR2: SGHAT and FQNNGV. CDR3 length: 15 residues. The CDR3 loop reads CASSHYRGTKYEQYF. The CDR3 DNA reads TGTGCCAGCAGCCATTACCGGGGGACCAAGTACGAGCAGTACTTC.

This sequence joins TRBV5-1 and TRBJ2-5; tentative D call: TRBD2 (6 bases). This CDR3 region has 14 residues. Germline lookup yields CDR1 SGHRS and CDR2 YFSETQ. V dropped 3 bases and J dropped 5 bases, with 14 bases sitting between them. The DNA for the CDR3 is TGCGCCAGCAGCTCCTGGATCCGGGAGGAGACCCAGTACTTC. Encoded protein: CASSSWIREETQYF.

The chain links TRBV27 to TRBJ1-5; D remains unclear. The CDR3 sequence is 15 residues long. The V end was cut by 2 bases, the J end by 2 bases, with 10 bases between. Germline CDR1 and CDR2: MNHEY and SMNVEV (reference sequence). The CDR3 DNA reads TGTGCCAGCAGTTTAAGCAGGAAAGGCAATCAGCCCCAGCATTTT. Translated: CASSLSRKGNQPQHF.

This chain uses TRBV28 with TRBJ2-2; possibly TRBD1 for D (8 bases). Germline V gene lookup returns CDR1 MDHEN and CDR2 SYDVKM. This CDR3 is 16 amino acids long. V lost 5 bases and J lost 0, with 13 bases in between. CDR3 bases: TGTGCCAGCAGTGGGGGGGACAGGACGAACACCGGGGAGCTGTTTTTT. Translating gives CASSGGDRTNTGELFF.

The V gene is TRBV10-2, the J gene TRBJ2-3; D is possibly TRBD2 (6 bases). CDR1 is WSHSY, CDR2 SAAADI, per germline. Between the trimmed V and J ends, which lost 9 bases and 5 bases, there was a span of 15 bases. The CDR3 extends over 13 amino acids. CDR3 sequence: CASRARGKDTQYF. The CDR3 DNA is TGCGCCAGTCGAGCGCGGGGTAAAGATACGCAGTATTTT.

V usage is TRBV27 and J usage is TRBJ1-2; no clear D gene. The CDR3 length is 12 residues. V was pared by 5 bases and J by 1 base, with 5 bases between. Germline V CDR1 and CDR2: MNHEY, SMNVEV (reference sequence). DNA of the CDR3: TGTGCCAGCAGTCTACTTAACTATGGCTACACCTTC. Protein sequence: CASSLLNYGYTF.

This clone was seen once. The chain links TRBV7-7 to TRBJ1-5, with 9 nucleotides matching TRBD1. CDR1 and CDR2 from the germline V gene are SSHAT and FNYEAQ (reference sequence). The CDR3 runs to 14 residues. The ends lost 3 bases at V and 7 bases at J; junction bases unmatched: 4. The CDR3, as DNA: TGTGCCAGCAGCTTCCGGACAGGGGAACAGCCCCAGCATTTT. This translates into CASSFRTGEQPQHF. Full variable domain (outside the CDR3, taken from reference TRBV7-7 and TRBJ1-5): GAGVSQSPRYKVTKRGQDVTLRCDPISSHATLYWYQQALGQGPEFLTYFNYEAQPDKSGLPSDRFSAERPEGSISTLTIQRTEQRDSAMYRCASSFRTGEQPQHFGDGTRLSIL.